This T cell receptor beta chain is drawn from a study of shared clonotypes between healthy human individuals. The naive CD8 fraction comprised CD45RO-negative cells positively selected for CCR7 and excluded terminally differentiated effector memory CD45RA+ cells. Whole-study results and caveats: Among donors, clonotype sharing was expected to be affected by sequencing depth.

In regard to this clone: The antigen remains unidentified. The sample contains more than one DNA sequence encoding this CDR3.

In germline, CDR1 is SGHAT, CDR2 FQNNGV. The CDR3 runs to 13 residues. The V and J ends lost 1 base and 3 bases respectively, with 7 bases between them. TCRdb keeps only in-frame clones here, not all; method: immunoSEQ multiplex PCR. Found here are about 2 million clones, approximately 94% of them singletons; the top ten hold 0.95% to 1.5%. The receptor was isolated from a man aged 18 to 30 in good health. The sequenced material came from naive CD8+ T cells sorted from blood. The chain carries TRBV11-2 and TRBJ2-7; D may match TRBD1 or TRBD2 (5 bases each). CDR3 in amino acids: CASSLVGDYEQYF. The CDR3 DNA follows: TGTGCCAGCAGCTTAGTGGGGGACTACGAGCAGTACTTC.